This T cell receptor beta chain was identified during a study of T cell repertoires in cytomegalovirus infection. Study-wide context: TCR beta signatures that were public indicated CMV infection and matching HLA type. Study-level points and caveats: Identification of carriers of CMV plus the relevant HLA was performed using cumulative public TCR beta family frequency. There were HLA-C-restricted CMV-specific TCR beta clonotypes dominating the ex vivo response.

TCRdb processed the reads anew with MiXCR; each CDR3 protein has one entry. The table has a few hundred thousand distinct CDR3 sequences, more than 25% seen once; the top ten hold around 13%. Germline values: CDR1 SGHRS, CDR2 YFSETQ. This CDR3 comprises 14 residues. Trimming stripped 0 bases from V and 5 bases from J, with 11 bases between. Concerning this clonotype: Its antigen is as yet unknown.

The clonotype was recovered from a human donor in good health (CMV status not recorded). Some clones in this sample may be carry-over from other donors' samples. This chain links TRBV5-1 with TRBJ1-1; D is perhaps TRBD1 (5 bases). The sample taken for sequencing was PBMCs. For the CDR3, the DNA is TGCGCCAGCAGCTTGGATTTTCGGGGGACTGAAGCTTTCTTT. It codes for CASSLDFRGTEAFF.